This is a list of T cell receptor beta chains from one sample in a study of early stage breast cancer tumors. Sequencing was performed with immunoSEQ multiplex PCR; in TCRdb, only in-frame clones are kept and a portion is missing. The sample includes about 50,000 clones, around four fifths of them seen just once. The sequenced sample was blood. The source is a person in their forties with breast cancer. The CDR3 runs from the conserved cysteine through the conserved F or W. D genes are given only for firm matches. Clone sizes are given selectively: once, few, many, or a class where the clone is expanded.

DNA,CDR3,V,D,size,J
TGTGCCACCAGCAGCCCCTCTGGGGCCAACGTCCTGACTTTC,CATSSPSGANVLTF,TRBV15,.,.,TRBJ2-6
TGTGCCAGCAGTTTATCAACAGGGTTCCACGAGCAGTACTTC,CASSLSTGFHEQYF,TRBV27,.,few,TRBJ2-7
TGTGCCAGCAGCGTAGGACTAGCGGGAAATCAAGAGACCCAGTACTTC,CASSVGLAGNQETQYF,TRBV9,TRBD2,.,TRBJ2-5
TGTGCCAGCAGCCCTCGGGACAGCTACGAGCAGTACTTC,CASSPRDSYEQYF,TRBV9,TRBD1,.,TRBJ2-7
TGTGCCATCAGTGATAAGTTAGGGACCGCTACTGGGGCCAACGTCCTGACTTTC,CAISDKLGTATGANVLTF,TRBV10-3,.,once,TRBJ2-6
TGTGCCAGCAGCTTAGTGGAGGGGAACTATGGCTACACCTTC,CASSLVEGNYGYTF,TRBV7-2,.,.,TRBJ1-2
TGTGCCAGCAGTGCGTACACACAGGGGGCGAAGGGAGATACGCAGTATTTT,CASSAYTQGAKGDTQYF,TRBV28,TRBD1,.,TRBJ2-3
TGTGCCAGCAGTTACTCGTTGGGAGGATCTGGAAACACCATATATTTT,CASSYSLGGSGNTIYF,TRBV6-6,.,.,TRBJ1-3
TGTGCCAGCAGGACAGTGGCAGATACGCAGTATTTT,CASRTVADTQYF,TRBV28,.,once,TRBJ2-3
TGTGCCAGCAGTAACAGCGGGAGAGTGCTCGACGAGCAGTACTTC,CASSNSGRVLDEQYF,TRBV6-5,TRBD2,few,TRBJ2-7
TGTGCCAGCAGCGTAGGGACAGGGGGACAAGAGACCCAGTACTTC,CASSVGTGGQETQYF,TRBV7-9,TRBD1,.,TRBJ2-5
TGTGCCAGTAGTAAATTAGCGGGTAGCACAGATACGCAGTATTTT,CASSKLAGSTDTQYF,TRBV19,TRBD2,.,TRBJ2-3
TGTGCCAGCAGTGAACCCCGCCAGGGTGGCAATCAGCCCCAGCATTTT,CASSEPRQGGNQPQHF,TRBV6-1,.,.,TRBJ1-5
TGTGCCTGGAGTGTGGGCCATCAGCCCCAGCATTTT,CAWSVGHQPQHF,TRBV30,.,few,TRBJ1-5
TGCGCCAGCAGGGAAATGTGGGGAATGAACACTGAAGCTTTCTTT,CASREMWGMNTEAFF,TRBV5-1,.,.,TRBJ1-1
TGTGCCAGCAGCGTAGAACCAACTAATGAAAAACTGTTTTTT,CASSVEPTNEKLFF,TRBV5-4,.,.,TRBJ1-4
TGTGCCAGCAGTGAGGGAGAGACCCAGTACTTC,CASSEGETQYF,TRBV2,.,few,TRBJ2-5
TGCGCCAGCAGTGAGTCGAACTCGGCTAGCGGGAGTCTTACTAATGAGCAGTTCTTC,CASSESNSASGSLTNEQFF,TRBV10-1,TRBD2,.,TRBJ2-1
TGCGCCAGCAGCCAAGTAAACATGATGGCCTACAATGAGCAGTTCTTC,CASSQVNMMAYNEQFF,TRBV4-1,.,few,TRBJ2-1
TGTGCCAGCAGTCGGACCTTGGGCTACGAGCAGTACTTC,CASSRTLGYEQYF,TRBV27,.,.,TRBJ2-7
TGTGCCAGCAGCTCCGGCGACACCAGCTCTGGAAACACCATATATTTT,CASSSGDTSSGNTIYF,TRBV11-1,.,few,TRBJ1-3
TGTGCCAGCAGCTCGGGGACTAGCGAGACCCAGTACTTC,CASSSGTSETQYF,TRBV7-9,TRBD2,.,TRBJ2-5
TGTGCCACCAGTCTGACCTACACAGATACGCAGTATTTT,CATSLTYTDTQYF,TRBV15,.,.,TRBJ2-3
TGTGCCAGCAGTATAGGACTGGGGCCCGGCGAGCAGTACTTC,CASSIGLGPGEQYF,TRBV6-6,.,.,TRBJ2-7
TGTGCCAGCAGCCAGGGAGTCCACTATGGCTACACCTTC,CASSQGVHYGYTF,TRBV14,.,.,TRBJ1-2
TGTGCCAGCAGTTTCCGTTCGCTAGCGGGCACCCACGAGCAGTACTTC,CASSFRSLAGTHEQYF,TRBV27,TRBD2,.,TRBJ2-7
TGTGCCAGCAGCCAAGCCGGGGGCACTGAAGCTTTCTTT,CASSQAGGTEAFF,TRBV14,.,few,TRBJ1-1
TGTGCCAGCAGCGAATCGACAGGGACCACCGGGGAGCTGTTTTTT,CASSESTGTTGELFF,TRBV11-2,TRBD1,few,TRBJ2-2
TGTGCCAGCAGCTTAACCCACGAGCAGTACTTC,CASSLTHEQYF,TRBV11-2,.,few,TRBJ2-7
TGCAGCGTCCCAGTGAACACTGAAGCTTTCTTT,CSVPVNTEAFF,TRBV29-1,.,.,TRBJ1-1
TGTGCCAGTAGGGGGGACATGAACACTGAAGCTTTCTTT,CASRGDMNTEAFF,TRBV19,.,.,TRBJ1-1
TGTGCCAGCAGTAAGGCGGGGACTCCCTCCTACGAGCAGTACTTC,CASSKAGTPSYEQYF,TRBV6-1,.,.,TRBJ2-7
TGTGCCAGCAGCGCAGGACAGTTCTTGGGCTACACCTTC,CASSAGQFLGYTF,TRBV9,.,.,TRBJ1-2
TGTGCCAGCAGCTTGGGAGGGTTTGATACGCAGTATTTT,CASSLGGFDTQYF,TRBV5-4,.,.,TRBJ2-3
TGTGCCAGCAGCTCGACCCCCCTGGCTGAGCAGTTCTTC,CASSSTPLAEQFF,TRBV7-9,.,once,TRBJ2-1
TGTGCCTGGAGGCCAACCCCGGGACAGGGGCGCTATGGCTACACCTTC,CAWRPTPGQGRYGYTF,TRBV30,TRBD1,.,TRBJ1-2
TGTGCCAGCAGAGGGAACGGGGACATTCAGTACTTC,CASRGNGDIQYF,TRBV6-1,.,once,TRBJ2-4
TGTGCCAGCAGCCAGGGAACCCCCTATTGGGGCTATGGCTACACCTTC,CASSQGTPYWGYGYTF,TRBV27,.,medium-sized,TRBJ1-2
TGTGCCAGCAGCCCAACGGGACTAGCGGGAGGGCCCGAGGCCCAGTACTTC,CASSPTGLAGGPEAQYF,TRBV4-2,TRBD2,.,TRBJ2-5
TGCGCCAGCAGCCAAGAAGCGAATCCGGCGAACACTGAAGCTTTCTTT,CASSQEANPANTEAFF,TRBV4-1,.,.,TRBJ1-1
TGTGCCAGCAGCCGAAGGGGGCAGGGAAGCAATCAGCCCCAGCATTTT,CASSRRGQGSNQPQHF,TRBV7-8,TRBD1,.,TRBJ1-5
TGTGCCAGCAGCCAAGATGAGACTAGCGGGAGCAATGAGCAGTTCTTC,CASSQDETSGSNEQFF,TRBV4-2,TRBD2,.,TRBJ2-1
TGTGCCAGCAGGCCAGGACTAGCGGGAGGGCCGCGGGGAGAGACCCAGTACTTC,CASRPGLAGGPRGETQYF,TRBV7-2,TRBD2,once,TRBJ2-5
TGTGCCAGCAGCCCCTCCTACGAGCAGTACTTC,CASSPSYEQYF,TRBV11-1,.,.,TRBJ2-7
TGTGCCTGGAGGGGGACAGGGGGTCCCTACGAGCAGTACTTC,CAWRGTGGPYEQYF,TRBV30,TRBD1,.,TRBJ2-7
TGTGCCAGTTACGATAGGGCCTCCACAGATACGCAGTATTTT,CASYDRASTDTQYF,TRBV6-1,.,.,TRBJ2-3
TGTGCCTGGACCCCAGGGGAAAGGACAGATACGCAGTATTTT,CAWTPGERTDTQYF,TRBV30,.,.,TRBJ2-3
TGCAGCGTCACAGGGAACCAAGAGACCCAGTACTTC,CSVTGNQETQYF,TRBV29-1,.,.,TRBJ2-5
TGCAGCGTTGAGGACGGACGTTGGACTAGCGGGAGTATGGGGAATGAGCAGTTCTTC,CSVEDGRWTSGSMGNEQFF,TRBV29-1,TRBD2,.,TRBJ2-1
TGTGCCAGCAGCTTAGGGAGAACCTACGAGCAGTACTTC,CASSLGRTYEQYF,TRBV7-9,.,.,TRBJ2-7
TGTGCCAGCAGCTCGGGACTAGCGGGAGCCTACGAGCAGTACTTC,CASSSGLAGAYEQYF,TRBV7-8,TRBD2,.,TRBJ2-7
TGCAGCGTCCTGGGACAGGATGGTCAGCCCCAGCATTTT,CSVLGQDGQPQHF,TRBV29-1,TRBD1,.,TRBJ1-5
TGTGCCAGCAGCAAATTAGCAGATACGCAGTATTTT,CASSKLADTQYF,TRBV7-2,.,.,TRBJ2-3